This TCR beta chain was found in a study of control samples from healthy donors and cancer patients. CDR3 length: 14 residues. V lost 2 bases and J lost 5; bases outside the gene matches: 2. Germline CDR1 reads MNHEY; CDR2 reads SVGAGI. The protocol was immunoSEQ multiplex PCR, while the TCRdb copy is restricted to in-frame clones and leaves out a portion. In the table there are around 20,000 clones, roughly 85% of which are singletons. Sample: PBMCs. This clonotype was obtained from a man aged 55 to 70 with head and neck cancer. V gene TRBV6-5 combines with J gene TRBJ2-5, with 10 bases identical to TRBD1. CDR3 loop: CASSYGTGVETQYF. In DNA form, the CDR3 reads TGTGCCAGCAGTTACGGGACAGGGGTGGAGACCCAGTACTTC.